This T cell receptor beta chain is drawn from a study of spatial heterogeneity in lung cancer. General study findings and limits: Intratumoral expanded alpha and beta TCR counts were found to track tumor mutation counts.

This CDR3 comprises 15 residues. Germline values: CDR1 LNHNV, CDR2 YYDKDF (reference sequence). V gave up 4 bases and J gave up 2 bases; unmatched junction bases: 2. By sample share, this clonotype is medium-sized. The antigen remains undetermined. Because the library targeted alpha chains, this beta chain is an off-target read whose size means little. TCRdb reprocessed the 5' RACE reads with MiXCR, giving one entry per CDR3 protein. This sample has 7,200 or so distinct CDR3 sequences, with roughly 12% found just once. Time point given: sample taken at primary tumor resection. The receptor's source is a male donor with early-stage non-small cell lung cancer. The chain carries TRBV15 and TRBJ2-7, with TRBD2 identical over 13 bases. This sample comprised lung tumor tissue, obtained at surgery. The CDR3 protein is CATSIGLAGAYEQYF. For the CDR3, the DNA is TGTGCCACCAGCATAGGACTAGCGGGAGCCTACGAGCAGTACTTC.